The present T cell receptor beta chain was sequenced within a study of cytomegalovirus exposure and HLA in healthy donors. General observations from the study: A later analysis appeared to link common viral pathogens to several of the most significant clusters.

Donors sampled were nominally healthy, though unrecorded immune exposures were likely. Concerning this clone itself: Antigen specificity is unknown.

The PCR contained 60 Vbeta and 13 Jbeta primers. Here immunoSEQ multiplex PCR was the method, and the copy in TCRdb shows in-frame clones only, minus some. The table records 100,000 to 150,000 clones, 75% to 85% of them present only once. The germline gives CDR1 SGHTA, CDR2 FQGTGA. The CDR3 consists of 14 residues. V shed 4 bases and J shed 5 bases, with 11 bases lying between them. This receptor was taken from a male donor in good health and CMV-seropositive. Sequencing was done on a sample of PBMCs. The chain uses TRBV7-3 and TRBJ2-2, with a tentative D call TRBD2 (6 bases). Here the CDR3 reads CASSSGLSTGELFF. In nucleotides, the CDR3 is TGTGCCAGCAGCTCGGGACTCAGTACCGGGGAGCTGTTTTTT. Drawing the rest from reference TRBV7-3 and TRBJ2-2, the complete variable domain is GAGVSQTPSNKVTEKGKYVELRCDPISGHTALYWYRQSLGQGPEFLIYFQGTGAADDSGLPNDRFFAVRPEGSVSTLKIQRTERGDSAVYLCASSSGLSTGELFFGEGSRLTVL.